The 19 T cell receptor beta chains given below trace back to one sample, sequenced in a study of post-analysis software for immune sequencing data (dated by TCRdb to between 2015 and 2017). Results the study describes overall, beyond this receptor: Patients showed significantly higher frequencies than controls for a handful of TRBV segments, among them TRBV5-6, TRBV5-1 and TRBV20-1.

Their antigens are not known. Library generation was performed with PCR. This sample was sequenced with an Illumina HiSeq 2500. Unique molecular identifiers were incorporated into TCR beta cDNA libraries to reduce PCR and sequencing biases. The raw public data were reprocessed by TCRdb itself: fastp quality trimming at Q25, MiXCR clonotype calling, in-frame beta chains only. A single entry per CDR3 protein holds the most common genes and DNA from its merged rows. The sample records hundreds of thousands of distinct CDR3 sequences, 25% to 30% of which are singletons. In total, the top ten clones hold 0.56% of the sample. The sequencing sample was made of blood. Source of these receptors: a girl under 18 with multiple sclerosis.

CDR3 in DNA: TGCAGTGCTAGCAACGCGGGGTGGACCTACGAGCAGTACTTC. Encoded protein: CSASNAGWTYEQYF. This rearrangement joins TRBV20-1 to TRBJ2-7; tentative D call: TRBD2 (6 bases). CDR1 DFQATT and CDR2 SNEGSKA come from the germline V gene (reference sequence). V was pared by 3 bases and J by 2 bases, with 14 bases between. The CDR3 runs to 14 residues.

V is TRBV2 and J is TRBJ2-7; D unresolved. V was shortened by 1 base and J by 6 bases, with 13 bases between the two germline ends. There are 14 residues in the CDR3. Per the germline V gene, CDR1 is SNHLY and CDR2 is FYNNEI. The CDR3 is CASSEEGSAGEQYF. In nucleotides, the CDR3 is TGTGCCAGCAGTGAAGAGGGCTCCGCCGGCGAGCAGTACTTC.

This sequence joins TRBV13 and TRBJ2-6; TRBD1 is a possible D gene (7 bases). There are 15 residues in the CDR3. Looked up from germline, CDR1 is PRHDT and CDR2 is FYEKMQ (reference sequence). Trimming left V 5 bases short and J 3 bases short, with 11 bases between. The CDR3 reads CASSPGGFGANVLTF. The CDR3 nucleotides are TGTGCCAGCAGCCCAGGGGGGTTTGGGGCCAACGTCCTGACTTTC.

The gene calls are TRBV20-1 and TRBJ1-1; TRBD1 might be the D (5 bases). CDR1 is DFQATT, CDR2 SNEGSKA, per germline (reference sequence). V lost 0 bases to trimming and J lost 5 bases, with 13 bases between them. The length of the CDR3 is 14 residues. The CDR3 DNA reads as TGCAGTGCTAGAGAATGGAAAGGGGAAACTGAAGCTTTCTTT. Translation gives CSAREWKGETEAFF.

This clonotype occurred a few times. V and J are TRBV27 and TRBJ2-7; 8 positions match TRBD1. The CDR3 extends over 15 amino acids. Germline trimming cut 6 bases from V and 2 bases from J; bases unmatched to any gene: 9. CDR1 and CDR2 (germline): MNHEY, SMNVEV (reference sequence). This CDR3 is CASSDRDRNPYEQYF. The DNA for the CDR3 is TGTGCCAGCAGCGACCGGGACAGGAACCCCTACGAGCAGTACTTC.

The rearrangement links TRBV28 to TRBJ1-5; D is unresolved. The V gene's germline CDR1 is MDHEN and CDR2 SYDVKM. The CDR3 is 15 residues long. V was cut by 3 bases and J by 3 bases, with 12 bases left in between. CDR3 residues: CASSLISPLNQPQHF. As DNA, the CDR3 is TGTGCCAGCAGTTTGATCAGCCCCCTCAATCAGCCCCAGCATTTT.

This clonotype was seen at least ten times. The chain employs TRBV24-1 and TRBJ2-3; D gene uncertain. The CDR3 runs 14 residues. V lost 1 base, J lost 4 bases, and 8 bases lay in between. The V gene's germline CDR1 is KGHDR and CDR2 SFDVKD. DNA of the CDR3: TGTGCCACCAGTGATTTCCGAAGCGCAGATACGCAGTATTTT. Translating it yields CATSDFRSADTQYF.

The gene calls are TRBV6-5 and TRBJ1-1; D uncertain. Per the germline V gene, CDR1 is MNHEY and CDR2 is SVGAGI. This CDR3 comprises 13 residues. Trimming left V 6 bases short and J 1 base short, with 9 bases between. The CDR3 nucleotides read TGTGCCAGCAGGCGAGACTGGAACACTGAAGCTTTCTTT. Protein: CASRRDWNTEAFF.

This clonotype showed up just a few times. The chain is built from TRBV4-2 and TRBJ2-5; 14 nucleotides line up with TRBD2. The V and J ends lost 4 bases and 3 bases, in that order; junction bases with no gene match: 10. This CDR3 spans 18 amino acids. The germline CDR1 and CDR2 sequences are LGHNA and YNFKEQ. The chain's CDR3 is CASSRSAQTSGGEETQYF. Written as DNA, the CDR3 is TGTGCCAGCAGCCGATCCGCTCAGACTAGCGGGGGGGAAGAGACCCAGTACTTC.

The sample holds a few counts of this clonotype. The chain couples TRBV6-6 to TRBJ2-5; unclear D gene. Trimming took 0 bases from V and 4 from J, leaving 9 bases between them. From germline, CDR1 is MNHNY and CDR2 SVGAGI (reference sequence). This CDR3 spans 14 amino acids. The CDR3 sequence is CASSYSPPGETQYF. The CDR3 nucleotides are TGTGCCAGCAGTTACTCGCCCCCGGGAGAGACCCAGTACTTC.

The chain uses TRBV5-1 and TRBJ2-2, with D unclear. Germline assignment: CDR1 SGHRS and CDR2 YFSETQ. Deletions cut 3 bases from V and 0 bases from J, with 6 bases between. This CDR3 has 14 residues. Here the CDR3 reads CASSSTPNTGELFF. CDR3 bases: TGCGCCAGCAGCTCGACTCCGAACACCGGGGAGCTGTTTTTT.

This sequence joins TRBV6-6 and TRBJ2-2; the D is unclear. Germline V gene lookup returns CDR1 MNHNY and CDR2 SVGAGI (reference sequence). V shed 3 bases and J shed 1 base, with 9 bases lying between them. The CDR3 length is 15 residues. The CDR3 DNA is TGTGCCAGCAGTTATGGAAGTGGGAACACCGGGGAGCTGTTTTTT. Its translation: CASSYGSGNTGELFF.

This clonotype was counted a few times. CDR3 residues: CASSFSTENQPQHF. The CDR3, as DNA: TGTGCCAGCAGCTTCTCGACGGAGAATCAGCCCCAGCATTTT. The V call is TRBV7-2, the J call TRBJ1-5; no clear D gene. Germline lookup yields CDR1 SGHTA and CDR2 FQGNSA. V was clipped by 3 bases and J by 4 bases, with 10 bases between them. This CDR3 is built from 14 residues.

This clonotype was counted between two and nine times. The chain employs TRBV5-1 and TRBJ1-2; TRBD1 matches 9 bases. The CDR3 has 16 amino acids. The germline V gene encodes CDR1 SGHRS and CDR2 YFSETQ. Trimming at V came to 5 bases and at J to 8 bases, leaving 16 bases not matched to a gene. In DNA form, the CDR3 reads TGCGCCAGCAGAATGACTCCGGGACAGGGTTCGTTCGGCTACACCTTC. It yields the protein CASRMTPGQGSFGYTF.

This clonotype was counted a few times. This chain uses TRBV20-1 with TRBJ1-2; the match to TRBD1 covers 7 bases. Germline-derived CDR1 and CDR2 are DFQATT and SNEGSKA (reference sequence). The CDR3 is made up of 15 amino acids. The junction had 7 bases not matched to a gene; V was cut back by 0 bases and J by 3 bases. CDR3 coding DNA: TGCAGTGCTAGAGATTTTGAAGGGGGCTACTATGGCTACACCTTC. Amino acid sequence: CSARDFEGGYYGYTF.

The table lists this clonotype with many counts. The chain recombines TRBV5-1 with TRBJ2-1; 9 bases map to TRBD1. V trimming: 4 bases; J trimming: 8 bases; junction bases outside the gene matches: 7. Germline lookup yields CDR1 SGHRS and CDR2 YFSETQ. CDR3 length: 14 residues. The chain's CDR3 is CASSRTGADDEQFF. CDR3 sequence (DNA): TGCGCCAGCAGCCGGACAGGGGCGGACGATGAGCAGTTCTTC.

The chain uses TRBV11-2 and TRBJ1-5; possibly TRBD1 for D (5 bases). Germline V lookup: CDR1 SGHAT, CDR2 FQNNGV. V was clipped by 5 bases and J by 5 bases, with 10 bases between them. The CDR3 length is 13 residues. The CDR3 here is CASSPGHYQPQHF. In DNA, the CDR3 is TGTGCCAGCAGCCCCGGACACTATCAGCCCCAGCATTTT.

This clonotype was seen a handful of times. V is TRBV3-1 and J is TRBJ2-2, with 9 positions matching TRBD1. The CDR3 sequence is 16 residues long. The germline gives CDR1 LGHDT, CDR2 YNNKEL (reference sequence). The trim removed 4 bases at V and 1 base at J, leaving 4 bases unmatched. The CDR3 region is CASSPQGALNTGELFF. The CDR3 DNA follows: TGTGCCAGCAGCCCACAGGGGGCGTTGAACACCGGGGAGCTGTTTTTT.

This sequence joins TRBV20-1 and TRBJ1-2; perhaps TRBD1 as D (5 bases). Trimming pared 0 bases from V and 6 bases from J, leaving 17 bases between. Germline assignment: CDR1 DFQATT and CDR2 SNEGSKA (reference sequence). The CDR3 runs 15 residues. In nucleotides, the CDR3 is TGCAGTGCTAGAGATCGGGGGAGTGTTATTCATGGCTACACCTTC. Protein: CSARDRGSVIHGYTF.